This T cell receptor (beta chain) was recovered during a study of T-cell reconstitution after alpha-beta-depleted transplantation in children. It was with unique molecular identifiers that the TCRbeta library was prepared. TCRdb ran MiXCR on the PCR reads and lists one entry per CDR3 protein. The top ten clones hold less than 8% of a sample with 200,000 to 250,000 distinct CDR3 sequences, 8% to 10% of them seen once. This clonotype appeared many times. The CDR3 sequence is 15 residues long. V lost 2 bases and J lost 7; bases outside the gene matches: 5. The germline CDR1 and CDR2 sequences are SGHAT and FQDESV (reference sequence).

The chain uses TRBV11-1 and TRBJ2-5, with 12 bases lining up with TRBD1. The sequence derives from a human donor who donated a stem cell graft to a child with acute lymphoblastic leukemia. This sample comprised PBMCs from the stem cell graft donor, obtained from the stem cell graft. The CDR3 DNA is TGTGCCAGCAGCTTAAGGGACAGGGGGCTTGGGACCCAGTACTTC. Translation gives CASSLRDRGLGTQYF.